This TCR beta chain was found in a study of monozygotic twins with inflammatory bowel disease. General study points: Researchers reported no repertoire similarity difference between concordant and discordant twins, possibly from limited power. Relative clonotype sharing with others was diminished in IBD patients versus healthy twins, particularly with disease activity.

With regard to this clonotype: The antigen remains unidentified.

The authors used around 3,500 ng of total RNA per TCR library. Template switching appended UMIs that held a 6-nucleotide sample barcode. TCRdb processed the 5' RACE reads again and assigns one entry to each CDR3 protein, with no DNA. This sample's clone table lists more than 300,000 distinct CDR3 sequences. Germline V gene lookup returns CDR1 SGHAT and CDR2 FQDESV (reference sequence). This CDR3 comprises 18 residues. V gene TRBV11-1 combines with J gene TRBJ1-1. Material: blood. The source is a human donor with ulcerative colitis or Crohn's disease, or a healthy co-twin of an affected twin (not recorded which). CDR3 amino acids: CASSSRNGRPTSNTEAFF.